Following are 28 T cell receptor beta chains from one sample sequenced in a study of cytomegalovirus exposure and HLA in healthy donors. PCR amplification relied on 60 Vbeta primers (plus 13 Jbeta primers). Method: immunoSEQ multiplex PCR; TCRdb's copy keeps in-frame clones and lacks some. Among roughly 190,000 clones, around four fifths were seen once, and the ten largest hold about 3.4%. Sequences were obtained from PBMCs. Source of these receptors: a female donor in good health and CMV-seronegative.

This rearrangement joins TRBV28 to TRBJ1-6, with TRBD1 identical over 8 bases. V lost 6 bases to trimming and J lost 0 bases; unmatched junction nucleotides: 13. The CDR3 runs to 19 residues. Germline V gene lookup returns CDR1 MDHEN and CDR2 SYDVKM. CDR3 protein: CASRPTGDLSSSYNSPLHF. The CDR3 nucleotides are TGTGCCAGCAGACCGACAGGGGACTTAAGTAGCTCCTATAATTCACCCCTCCACTTT.

The chain uses TRBV5-4 and TRBJ2-3, with 16 bases lining up with TRBD2. The germline V gene has CDR1 SGHNT and CDR2 YYREEE (reference sequence). The CDR3 is made up of 17 amino acids. V shed 4 bases, J shed 9 bases, and the junction held 11 bases outside the gene matches. The CDR3 DNA is TGTGCCAGCAGCCTAGGGACTAGCGGGAGGGTACGGTTGACGCAGTATTTT. Residues: CASSLGTSGRVRLTQYF.

This clone was observed a handful of times. J is TRBJ1-4 and V is TRBV30, with D possibly TRBD1 on 6 matching bases. Trimming stripped 0 bases from V and 4 bases from J, with 15 bases between. Germline V gene sequence: CDR1 GTSNPN, CDR2 SVGIG (reference sequence). The CDR3 is 16 amino acids. CDR3 DNA: TGTGCCTGGAGTGTTGGGGACACCCAAAGTAATGAAAAACTGTTTTTT. Its protein is CAWSVGDTQSNEKLFF.

The chain employs TRBV25-1 and TRBJ1-1; 8 bases fit TRBD1. The V gene end was trimmed by 4 bases and the J gene end by 3 bases; junction bases not matched to a gene: 10. The CDR3 runs 16 residues. CDR1 is MGHDK and CDR2 is SYGVNS in the germline V gene. Written as DNA, the CDR3 is TGTGCCAGCAGTGCCCGACAGGGGAAGGGGGACACTGAAGCTTTCTTT. Protein: CASSARQGKGDTEAFF.

This chain joins TRBV7-9 and TRBJ1-2; D is ambiguous. Between the trimmed V and J ends, which lost 5 bases and 3 bases, there was a span of 16 bases. The CDR3 is made up of 15 amino acids. The germline gives CDR1 SEHNR, CDR2 FQNEAQ (reference sequence). CDR3 coding DNA: TGTGCCAGCAGCCCAAACGAAAAGCGCGACTATGGCTACACCTTC. Amino acid sequence: CASSPNEKRDYGYTF.

The chain links TRBV7-9 to TRBJ2-1; 8 nucleotides match TRBD1. J was trimmed by 8 bases and V by 1 base; bases with no gene match: 13. CDR1 and CDR2 (germline): SEHNR, FQNEAQ (reference sequence). The CDR3 length is 17 residues. The CDR3 bases are TGTGCCAGCAGCTTAGTCAGGGGGCGTGATATTAAGGATGAGCAGTTCTTC. Protein product: CASSLVRGRDIKDEQFF.

A single count supports this clone. The chain links TRBV23-1 to TRBJ2-5; D is uncertain. Being an ORF, TRBV23-1 has a function that is uncertain. The CDR3 runs to 11 residues. V dropped 6 bases and J dropped 6 bases, with 8 bases sitting between them. The DNA of the CDR3 is TGCGCCAGCAGATCGCGAAAGACCCAGTACTTC. This codes for CASRSRKTQYF.

This chain connects TRBV19 to TRBJ1-1; the D is unclear. The germline gives CDR1 LNHDA, CDR2 SQIVND (reference sequence). This CDR3 has 12 residues. V was shortened by 5 bases and J by 0 bases, with 4 bases between the two germline ends. CDR3 sequence reads: CASSRLNTEAFF. In DNA, the CDR3 is TGTGCCAGTAGTCGGTTGAACACTGAAGCTTTCTTT.

For this clone: The sample carries other DNA sequences with the same CDR3. The CDR3 DNA reads TGCGCCAGCAGCTTGGGGACAGGGAAGGAGACCCAGTACTTC. This sequence encodes CASSLGTGKETQYF. The chain recombines TRBV5-1 with TRBJ2-5, with 8 bases fitting TRBD1. Germline values: CDR1 SGHRS, CDR2 YFSETQ. J lost 5 bases, V lost 0 bases, and 3 bases had no gene match. CDR3 length: 14 amino acids. The full variable domain, in which reference TRBV5-1 and TRBJ2-5 provide the parts outside the CDR3, is KAGVTQTPRYLIKTRGQQVTLSCSPISGHRSVSWYQQTPGQGLQFLFEYFSETQRNKGNFPGRFSGRQFSNSRSEMNVSTLELGDSALYLCASSLGTGKETQYFGPGTRLLVL.

Here the CDR3 DNA reads TGTGCCAGCAGTCGAGGACTAGAGGACGAGCAGTACTTC. Translation: CASSRGLEDEQYF. The V gene is TRBV28, the J gene TRBJ2-7; the match to TRBD2 covers 7 bases. CDR1 and CDR2 from the germline V gene are MDHEN and SYDVKM. CDR3 size: 13 residues. After removal of 5 bases from V and 5 bases from J, the junction contained 6 bases not matched to a gene.

The V and J genes are TRBV6-6 and TRBJ1-2, with 11 bases fitting TRBD1. Germline CDR1 MNHNY, CDR2 SVGAGI (reference sequence). The trim removed 6 bases at V and 7 bases at J, leaving 13 bases unmatched. CDR3 length: 16 amino acids. The CDR3 reads CASSFPLGDRGSGYTF. The DNA for the CDR3 is TGTGCCAGCAGCTTCCCTCTGGGGGACAGGGGGAGTGGCTACACCTTC.

V gene TRBV11-3 combines with J gene TRBJ2-7; 11 bases are a match to TRBD1. The CDR3 covers 14 residues. The J segment lost 3 bases and the V segment lost 7 bases, leaving 5 bases of the junction unmatched. Germline loops: CDR1 SGHNT, CDR2 YENEEA. Here the CDR3 DNA reads TGTGCCAGCAACTCTGGGACAGGGGGCTACGAGCAGTACTTC. It codes for CASNSGTGGYEQYF.

V gene TRBV5-1 combines with J gene TRBJ1-1, with no clear D. The V gene's germline CDR1 is SGHRS and CDR2 YFSETQ. V was pared by 4 bases and J by 1 base, with 11 bases between. The CDR3 totals 14 residues. DNA of the CDR3: TGCGCCAGCAGCCCCGGCAGGCAGAACACTGAAGCTTTCTTT. Translated, it gives CASSPGRQNTEAFF.

V usage is TRBV19 and J usage is TRBJ2-1, with 13 bases lining up with TRBD2. The CDR3 has 15 residues. Germline lookup yields CDR1 LNHDA and CDR2 SQIVND (reference sequence). V lost 5 bases to trimming and J lost 9 bases; unmatched junction nucleotides: 7. Written as DNA, the CDR3 is TGTGCCAGTAGTCTCACTAGCGGGAGGGCCGTTGAGCAGTTCTTC. Protein: CASSLTSGRAVEQFF.

The chain joins TRBV6-5 to TRBJ2-3; TRBD1 matches at 9 bases. The germline gives CDR1 MNHEY, CDR2 SVGAGI. With 6 bases clipped from V and 9 bases from J, the junction kept 7 bases outside the gene matches. The CDR3 has 13 amino acids. Here the CDR3 DNA reads TGTGCCAGCAGGGGACAGGGCTTGAGGACGCAGTATTTT. Residues: CASRGQGLRTQYF.

This chain links TRBV6-5 with TRBJ2-5; 8 nucleotides match TRBD1. This CDR3 spans 14 amino acids. The germline V gene has CDR1 MNHEY and CDR2 SVGAGI. V shed 5 bases and J 5 bases; nucleotides not matched to a gene: 7. CDR3 sequence (DNA): TGTGCCAGCAGTCCCGCCACAGGGGGGGAGACCCAGTACTTC. Translating gives CASSPATGGETQYF.

The V call is TRBV15, the J call TRBJ1-1; D may be TRBD1 (6 bases). The germline V gene encodes CDR1 LNHNV and CDR2 YYDKDF (reference sequence). The CDR3 is 15 amino acids. Trimming stripped 2 bases from V and 5 bases from J, with 15 bases between. In DNA form, the CDR3 reads TGTGCCACCAGCAGATTCCCAGGGGAGTATACTGAAGCTTTCTTT. It is translated as CATSRFPGEYTEAFF.

The V call is TRBV9, the J call TRBJ2-5, with D maybe TRBD1 (6 bases). The DNA end is a closer match to TRBJ2-7, so the J assignment may be wrong. The CDR3 runs 12 residues. Germline loops: CDR1 SGDLS, CDR2 YYNGEE. The CDR3 is CASSTDRAEQYF. In DNA, the CDR3 is TGTGCCAGCAGCACGGACAGAGCCGAGCAGTACTTC.

This clone has more than one count but fewer than ten. The chain couples TRBV29-1 to TRBJ2-5, with TRBD1 matching 9 bases. Trimming cost V 6 bases and J 3 bases; bases outside gene matches: 2. The germline gives CDR1 SQVTM, CDR2 ANQGSEA. The CDR3 length is 12 residues. The CDR3 loop is CSVRTGEETQYF. In DNA form, the CDR3 reads TGCAGCGTACGGACAGGGGAAGAGACCCAGTACTTC. Full variable domain (missing parts from reference TRBV29-1 and TRBJ2-5): SAVISQKPSRDICQRGTSLTIQCQVDSQVTMMFWYRQQPGQSLTLIATANQGSEATYESGFVIDKFPISRPNLTFSTLTVSNMSPEDSSIYLCSVRTGEETQYFGPGTRLLVL.

V and J are TRBV6-5 and TRBJ1-2; 9 positions match TRBD1. The CDR3 contains 11 residues. CDR1 and CDR2 (germline): MNHEY, SVGAGI. V shed 8 bases and J 5 bases; nucleotides not matched to a gene: 0. CDR3 residues: CASGQGYGYTF. The CDR3 DNA follows: TGTGCCAGCGGACAGGGGTATGGCTACACCTTC.

The V and J genes are TRBV7-2 and TRBJ2-7, with 14 bases fitting TRBD2. Unmatched junction bases numbered 13, after V lost 5 bases and J lost 7 bases. The CDR3 is 17 residues long. Germline values: CDR1 SGHTA, CDR2 FQGNSA. CDR3 sequence: CASSPSRLAGGPGEQYF. The CDR3 nucleotides are TGTGCCAGCAGCCCAAGCCGACTAGCGGGAGGGCCTGGGGAGCAGTACTTC.

The chain carries TRBV7-2 and TRBJ2-5; 8 bases line up with TRBD2. The J call is doubtful: the DNA matches TRBJ2-7 better. CDR1 and CDR2 from the germline V gene are SGHTA and FQGNSA. The CDR3 runs 16 residues. CDR3 nucleotides: TGTGCCAGCAGCTTAGGGGTGACTAGCGCTTCCTACGAGCAGTACTTC. It is translated as CASSLGVTSASYEQYF.

The gene calls are TRBV7-3 and TRBJ2-3; 9 bases agree with TRBD2. Germline CDR1 and CDR2: SGHTA and FQGTGA. J gave up 5 bases and V 3 bases, and 9 bases lay outside the gene matches. The CDR3 is made up of 16 amino acids. Written as DNA, the CDR3 is TGTGCCAGCAGCTTTCACCTAGCGGGGACGGGAGATACGCAGTATTTT. Encoded protein: CASSFHLAGTGDTQYF.

The CDR3 here is CASSDLRSGGRREKLFF. The CDR3 nucleotides read TGTGCCAGTAGTGACCTACGATCCGGGGGGCGAAGGGAAAAACTGTTTTTT. This chain connects TRBV19 to TRBJ1-4; weak D call: TRBD1 (6 bases). Germline CDR1 reads LNHDA; CDR2 reads SQIVND (reference sequence). The V end was cut by 5 bases, the J end by 8 bases, with 24 bases between. The CDR3 contains 17 residues. Full variable domain (missing parts from reference TRBV19 and TRBJ1-4): DGGITQSPKYLFRKEGQNVTLSCEQNLNHDAMYWYRQDPGQGLRLIYYSQIVNDFQKGDIAEGYSVSREKKESFPLTVTSAQKNPTAFYLCASSDLRSGGRREKLFFGSGTQLSVL.

The chain combines TRBV7-9 with TRBJ2-7; 8 nucleotides match TRBD1. Germline assignment: CDR1 SEHNR and CDR2 FQNEAQ (reference sequence). With V trimmed by 7 bases and J by 0 bases, 11 bases remained unmatched. CDR3 length equals 16 residues. The CDR3 DNA is TGTGCCAGCACCTTCTTTGGGACAGGTAGCTCCTACGAGCAGTACTTC. Translating gives CASTFFGTGSSYEQYF.

The chain links TRBV30 to TRBJ2-7; 15 positions match TRBD2. CDR3 size: 17 residues. Per the germline V gene, CDR1 is GTSNPN and CDR2 is SVGIG (reference sequence). V lost 1 base, J lost 4 bases, and 8 bases stayed unmatched. For the CDR3, the DNA is TGTGCCTGGAGTGGGACTAGCGGGGGGGCCAAGTATTACGAGCAGTACTTC. This encodes CAWSGTSGGAKYYEQYF. Looking up the rest from reference TRBV30 and TRBJ2-7 gives the full variable domain: SQTIHQWPATLVQPVGSPLSLECTVEGTSNPNLYWYRQAAGRGLQLLFYSVGIGQISSEVPQNLSASRPQDRQFILSSKKLLLSDSGFYLCAWSGTSGGAKYYEQYFGPGTRLTVT.

This rearrangement joins TRBV5-1 to TRBJ2-7, with 8 bases lining up with TRBD1. The CDR3 extends over 13 amino acids. Germline V gene lookup returns CDR1 SGHRS and CDR2 YFSETQ. The trim removed 4 bases at V and 6 bases at J, leaving 6 bases unmatched. CDR3 in amino acids: CASSRTGKVEQYF. The CDR3 nucleotides read TGCGCCAGCAGCCGGACAGGGAAGGTCGAGCAGTACTTC.

This clone was seen only once. J is TRBJ2-7 and V is TRBV5-1; D is perhaps TRBD1 (6 bases). V lost 0 bases and J lost 1, with 8 bases in between. The CDR3 runs 14 residues. Germline CDR1 and CDR2: SGHRS and YFSETQ. CDR3 nucleotides: TGCGCCAGCAGCTTGGGGACAGATTCCTACGAGCAGTACTTC. Its translation is CASSLGTDSYEQYF.